These T cell receptor beta chains were read from a single sample in a study of blood T cell repertoires in COVID-19. Assay used: immunoSEQ multiplex PCR; TCRdb lists only in-frame clones, some missing. This table has about 50,000 clones, 90% to 95% appearing once. Sequenced input: peripheral blood. The receptors were sampled from a human donor in a cohort sampled during active COVID-19. CDR3s include the opening cysteine and the closing phenylalanine or tryptophan. D genes are given only for firm matches. Some rows have no size entry. The others give once, few or many, or a class for an expanded clone.

CDR3: CSVEAARGPTGELFF; DNA: TGCAGCGTTGAGGCGGCCAGGGGGCCCACCGGGGAGCTGTTTTTT; V: TRBV29-1; D: TRBD1; J: TRBJ2-2; size: NA
CDR3: CASSESGGLGYTF; DNA: TGCGCCAGCAGTGAGTCGGGAGGGCTCGGCTACACCTTC; V: TRBV10-1; D: NA; J: TRBJ1-2; size: NA
CDR3: CASSLEHQMNTEAFF; DNA: TGTGCCAGCAGCTTGGAACACCAAATGAACACTGAAGCTTTCTTT; V: TRBV5-4; D: NA; J: TRBJ1-1; size: few
CDR3: CSARTRGSSGGELFF; DNA: TGCAGCGCGAGGACTAGGGGAAGTTCCGGCGGGGAGCTGTTTTTT; V: TRBV29-1; D: TRBD2; J: TRBJ2-2; size: NA
CDR3: CASSPDQSGTGELFF; DNA: TGCGCCAGCAGCCCCGACCAATCGGGGACCGGGGAGCTGTTTTTT; V: TRBV4-1; D: NA; J: TRBJ2-2; size: NA
CDR3: CASSFVRQETQYF; DNA: TGTGCCAGCAGCTTCGTCAGGCAAGAGACCCAGTACTTC; V: TRBV7-9; D: NA; J: TRBJ2-5; size: NA
CDR3: CASSQGRGSLPYNEQFF; DNA: TGTGCCAGCAGCCAAGGACGGGGGTCCCTCCCCTACAATGAGCAGTTCTTC; V: TRBV14; D: NA; J: TRBJ2-1; size: NA
CDR3: CASLTFQGRTDTQYF; DNA: TGTGCCAGTTTAACTTTTCAGGGGCGCACAGATACGCAGTATTTT; V: TRBV19; D: NA; J: TRBJ2-3; size: NA
CDR3: CASRGSSGQITEAFF; DNA: TGTGCCAGCAGAGGCTCCTCGGGACAGATCACTGAAGCTTTCTTT; V: TRBV6-5; D: TRBD1; J: TRBJ1-1; size: NA
CDR3: CAGQGANTGELFF; DNA: TGTGCCGGACAGGGGGCAAACACCGGGGAGCTGTTTTTT; V: TRBV7-8; D: TRBD1; J: TRBJ2-2; size: NA
CDR3: CASSLGTGDNSPLHF; DNA: TGTGCCAGCAGCTTGGGGACAGGAGATAATTCACCCCTCCACTTT; V: TRBV5-6; D: TRBD1; J: TRBJ1-6; size: NA
CDR3: CASSYSIIVSLRIKGLNQPQHF; DNA: TGTGCCAGCAGTTACTCCATAATAGTAAGTCTCCGGATCAAGGGGTTAAATCAGCCCCAGCATTTT; V: TRBV6-7; D: NA; J: TRBJ1-5; size: few
CDR3: CASSATRDRGGYTF; DNA: TGTGCCAGCTCAGCTACCCGGGACAGGGGAGGCTACACCTTC; V: TRBV18; D: TRBD1; J: TRBJ1-2; size: NA
CDR3: CASSLRGTSGDDNEQFF; DNA: TGTGCCAGCAGTTTGAGAGGGACTAGCGGGGATGACAATGAGCAGTTCTTC; V: TRBV25-1; D: TRBD2; J: TRBJ2-1; size: NA
CDR3: CASSTGTYGYTF; DNA: TGTGCCAGCAGTACAGGGACCTATGGCTACACCTTC; V: TRBV27; D: NA; J: TRBJ1-2; size: NA
CDR3: CASSPGQGEGGELFF; DNA: TGTGCCAGCAGCCCCGGACAGGGGGAAGGCGGGGAGCTGTTTTTT; V: TRBV11-3; D: TRBD1; J: TRBJ2-2; size: NA
CDR3: CASSLFSGGFYGANVLTF; DNA: TGCGCCAGCAGCCTTTTTAGCGGGGGGTTCTATGGGGCCAACGTCCTGACTTTC; V: TRBV4-3; D: TRBD2; J: TRBJ2-6; size: NA
CDR3: CASIGRAREKLFF; DNA: TGTGCCAGCATAGGCAGGGCCCGTGAAAAACTGTTTTTT; V: TRBV6-5; D: NA; J: TRBJ1-4; size: NA